This T cell receptor beta chain originates from a study of T cell responses to AZD1222 COVID-19 vaccine. The data were produced by immunoSEQ multiplex PCR, yet TCRdb's version contains in-frame clones alone and is incomplete. The data contain about 100,000 clones, more than 70% of them singletons. J gave up 1 base and V 6 bases, and 3 bases lay outside the gene matches. Germline V CDR1 and CDR2: LNHDA, SQIVND (reference sequence). The CDR3 sequence is 14 residues long. The clonotype originates from an adult in good health. The chain joins TRBV19 to TRBJ2-1; 7 nucleotides line up with TRBD1. Sequences were derived from peripheral blood, sampled on day 0 of AZD1222 vaccination. In nucleotides, the CDR3 is TGTGCCAGTAGCATGGGACAGTCCTACAATGAGCAGTTCTTC. It yields the protein CASSMGQSYNEQFF.